One sample yielded the 11 T cell receptor beta chains listed below, sequenced in a study of post-analysis software for immune sequencing data. Study conclusions and caveats: TRBV segments more frequent in patients than in controls numbered five and included TRBV5-6, TRBV5-1 and TRBV20-1.

What these receptors recognize is not known. Prepared libraries of TCR beta cDNA carried unique molecular identifiers. TCRdb independently ran MiXCR on the PCR reads; one entry per CDR3 protein. The sample yields roughly 800,000 distinct CDR3 sequences, roughly 27% seen once. The sample consisted of blood. The receptors here all came from a girl aged 5-17 years with multiple sclerosis.

There are a few counts of this clonotype. CDR3 sequence: CAIRVWDGLFGNTIYF. CDR3 sequence (DNA): TGTGCCATAAGAGTTTGGGACGGCCTCTTTGGAAACACCATATATTTT. The chain links TRBV10-3 to TRBJ1-3, with D tentatively TRBD1 (5 bases). Between the trimmed V and J ends, which lost 9 bases and 3 bases, there was a span of 21 bases. Germline-derived CDR1 and CDR2 are ENHRY and SYGVKD. The CDR3 is 16 amino acids.

The table lists this clonotype with a few counts. The chain carries TRBV5-6 and TRBJ2-2; TRBD1 aligns across 8 bases. J gave up 7 bases and V 3 bases, and 11 bases lay outside the gene matches. The CDR3 extends over 16 amino acids. Per germline, CDR1 SGHDT and CDR2 YYEEEE. The CDR3 loop reads CASSSEMGQVFGELFF. DNA for the CDR3: TGTGCCAGCAGCTCCGAAATGGGACAGGTCTTCGGGGAGCTGTTTTTT.

J is TRBJ1-2 and V is TRBV3-1; TRBD1 agrees at 10 bases. The CDR3 runs 16 residues. Looked up from germline, CDR1 is LGHDT and CDR2 is YNNKEL (reference sequence). With 0 bases clipped from V and 8 bases from J, the junction kept 9 bases outside the gene matches. The CDR3 protein is CASSQEWDRGRWGYTF. The CDR3 bases are TGTGCCAGCAGCCAAGAATGGGACAGGGGACGTTGGGGCTACACCTTC.

The chain recombines TRBV20-1 with TRBJ1-4; 8 nucleotides line up with TRBD1. The CDR3 length is 14 residues. From germline, CDR1 is DFQATT and CDR2 SNEGSKA (reference sequence). The ends lost 6 bases at V and 8 bases at J; junction bases unmatched: 11. CDR3 coding DNA: TGCAGTGCGCCGACAGGGGATCTCGGGGAAAAACTGTTTTTT. Protein sequence: CSAPTGDLGEKLFF.

CDR3 protein: CASTAGESTDTQYF. The CDR3 nucleotides read TGCGCCAGCACTGCGGGGGAAAGCACAGATACGCAGTATTTT. V is TRBV5-1 and J is TRBJ2-3; 7 nucleotides line up with TRBD2. Germline CDR1 is SGHRS and CDR2 is YFSETQ. This CDR3 contains 14 residues. The V gene end was trimmed by 6 bases and the J gene end by 0 bases; junction bases not matched to a gene: 4.

The chain carries TRBV3-1 and TRBJ2-5; weak D call: TRBD2 (6 bases). Germline V gene lookup returns CDR1 LGHDT and CDR2 YNNKEL (reference sequence). This CDR3 is built from 17 residues. Trimming left V 4 bases short and J 1 base short, with 19 bases between. The CDR3 spells CASSPVRASEIQETQYF. The CDR3 nucleotides are TGTGCCAGCAGCCCAGTCCGGGCTAGCGAGATCCAAGAGACCCAGTACTTC.

The V call is TRBV7-9, the J call TRBJ2-5; no clear D gene. The CDR3 extends over 17 amino acids. Trimming removed 5 bases from V and 1 base from J, with 20 bases in between. CDR1 is SEHNR and CDR2 is FQNEAQ in the germline V gene (reference sequence). This chain's CDR3 is CASSTRPGPPAQETQYF. The CDR3 nucleotides read TGTGCCAGCAGCACACGCCCCGGACCGCCCGCCCAAGAGACCCAGTACTTC.

The chain combines TRBV4-3 with TRBJ2-1, with 14 bases identical to TRBD2. Germline V gene sequence: CDR1 LGHNA, CDR2 YSLEER. CDR3 length: 17 residues. Trimming removed 3 bases from V and 1 base from J; junction bases left unmatched: 2. CDR3 bases: TGCGCCAGCAGCCAGGGACTAGCGGGAGTGTCCTACAATGAGCAGTTCTTC. This sequence encodes CASSQGLAGVSYNEQFF.

This clonotype was counted only a few times. The chain uses TRBV29-1 and TRBJ2-1; 9 bases line up with TRBD1. The V segment lost 7 bases and the J segment 6 bases; nucleotides outside the gene matches: 7. The CDR3 is 13 amino acids. Germline CDR1 and CDR2: SQVTM and ANQGSEA. CDR3 DNA: TGCAGCGCAGCACAGGGGGCGGTCAATGAGCAGTTCTTC. Its translation: CSAAQGAVNEQFF.

V is TRBV28 and J is TRBJ2-1; D not certain. The tail of the sequence fits TRBJ2-7 better, so the J call may be wrong. The CDR3 has 14 amino acids. Per the germline V gene, CDR1 is MDHEN and CDR2 is SYDVKM. Here the CDR3 DNA reads TGTGCCAGCAGTTTAGGCCCTCGAGCTTACGAGCAGTACTTC. Its protein is CASSLGPRAYEQYF.

This rearrangement joins TRBV4-3 to TRBJ2-2; 8 bases align to TRBD2. The CDR3 covers 16 residues. Trimming removed 1 base from V and 1 base from J; junction bases left unmatched: 2. Germline V lookup: CDR1 LGHNA, CDR2 YSLEER. CDR3 sequence: CASSQGTSLNTGELFF. Written as DNA, the CDR3 is TGCGCCAGCAGCCAAGGGACTAGCCTGAACACCGGGGAGCTGTTTTTT.